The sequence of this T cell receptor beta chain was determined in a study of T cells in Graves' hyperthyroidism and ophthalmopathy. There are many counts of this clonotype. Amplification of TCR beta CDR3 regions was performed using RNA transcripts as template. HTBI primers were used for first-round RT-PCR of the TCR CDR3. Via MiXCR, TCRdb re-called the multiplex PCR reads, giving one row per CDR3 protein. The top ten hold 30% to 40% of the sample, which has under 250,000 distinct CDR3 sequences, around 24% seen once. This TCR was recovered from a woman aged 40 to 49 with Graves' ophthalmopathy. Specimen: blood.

The CDR3 loop reads CASSQGGGGRETQYF. The CDR3 nucleotides are TGCGCCAGCAGCCAAGGCGGCGGGGGGAGGGAGACCCAGTACTTC. The rearrangement joins TRBV4-1 to TRBJ2-5; 8 nucleotides align to TRBD2. Germline V gene sequence: CDR1 MGHRA, CDR2 YSYEKL. V lost 1 base to trimming and J lost 5 bases; unmatched junction nucleotides: 6. There are 15 residues in the CDR3.